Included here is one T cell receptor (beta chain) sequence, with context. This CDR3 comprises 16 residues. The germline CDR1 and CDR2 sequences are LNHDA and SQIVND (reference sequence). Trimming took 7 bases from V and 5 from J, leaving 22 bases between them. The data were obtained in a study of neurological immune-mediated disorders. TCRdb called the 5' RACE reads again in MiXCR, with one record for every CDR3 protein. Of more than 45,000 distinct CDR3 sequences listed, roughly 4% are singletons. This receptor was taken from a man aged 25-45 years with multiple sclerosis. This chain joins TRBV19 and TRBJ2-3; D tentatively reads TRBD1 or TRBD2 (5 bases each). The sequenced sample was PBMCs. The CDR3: CASTLSGTNTRDTQYF. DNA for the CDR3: TGTGCCAGTACCTTATCAGGGACGAATACACGAGATACGCAGTATTTT.